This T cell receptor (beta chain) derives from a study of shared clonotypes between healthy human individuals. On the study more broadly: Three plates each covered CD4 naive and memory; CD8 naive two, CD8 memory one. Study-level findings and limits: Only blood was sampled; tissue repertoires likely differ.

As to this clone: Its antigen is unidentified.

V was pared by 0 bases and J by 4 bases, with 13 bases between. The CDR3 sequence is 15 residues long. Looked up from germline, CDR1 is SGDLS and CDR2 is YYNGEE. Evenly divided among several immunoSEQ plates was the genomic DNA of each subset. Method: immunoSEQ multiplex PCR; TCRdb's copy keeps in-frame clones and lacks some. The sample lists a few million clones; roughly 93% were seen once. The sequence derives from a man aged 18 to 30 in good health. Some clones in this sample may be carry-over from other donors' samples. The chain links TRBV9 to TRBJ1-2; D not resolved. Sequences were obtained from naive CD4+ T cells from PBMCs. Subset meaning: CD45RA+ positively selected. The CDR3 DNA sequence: TGTGCCAGCAGCGTAGAGTCTCCCAGAGGCTATGGCTACACCTTC. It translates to CASSVESPRGYGYTF.